This TCR beta chain was found in a study of HIV-infected patients and healthy controls. Study-level points and caveats: Compared with healthy controls, HIV-infected patients showed less CDR3 sharing between individuals.

Reverse transcription used approximately 500 ng RNA and constant-region primers for alpha and beta. Separate chain-specific third strand synthesis with multiplexing indices produced the alpha and beta libraries. TCRdb used MiXCR to reprocess the 5' RACE reads, holding one entry per CDR3 protein. The profile covers roughly 13,000 distinct CDR3 sequences, with approximately 10% appearing a single time and about 6.3% taken by the ten largest. All unsorted peripheral T cells were captured because whole blood was used without fractionation. Germline V gene data show CDR1 as LNHDA and CDR2 as SQIVND (reference sequence). This CDR3 spans 20 amino acids. V lost 5 bases, J lost 1 base, and 14 bases stayed unmatched. Concerning this clonotype itself: Its antigen is not known.

This chain connects TRBV19 to TRBJ2-2; 12 bases are shared with TRBD1. The TCR comes from an adult in good health. The material sequenced was blood. The CDR3 is CASSPPRGQGARLNTGELFF. DNA for the CDR3: TGTGCCAGTAGTCCCCCGAGGGGACAGGGGGCCCGACTGAACACCGGGGAGCTGTTTTTT.